The clone carrying this TCR beta chain has more than one count but fewer than ten. No antigen is known for it. This CDR3 is 17 amino acids long. V lost 1 base and J 0 bases, leaving 13 bases between the germline ends. Germline assignment: CDR1 SNHLY and CDR2 FYNNEI. The data originate from a study of beta chain features in type 1 diabetes. Study findings and constraints: Individuals with type 1 diabetes displayed fewer insertions and more deletions at VDJ junctions.

Every isolated RNA sample was fully reverse transcribed, so sequencing captured expressed TCRB transcripts. Method: immunoSEQ multiplex PCR; TCRdb's copy keeps in-frame clones and lacks some. The repertoire holds about 900,000 clones, with 15% to 20% as singletons. Material: naive CD4+ T cells from blood. This receptor was obtained from a young woman in good health. This chain connects TRBV2 to TRBJ1-5; D is unclear. CDR3: CASSEGLEAPSNQPQHF. The CDR3 DNA follows: TGTGCCAGCAGTGAAGGTTTGGAGGCACCTAGCAATCAGCCCCAGCATTTT.